The following is a T cell receptor beta chain sequence with its context. Its target is unknown. This sample was included in a study of T cell responses to AZD1222 COVID-19 vaccine. Study context: Timing groups of about 4 and about 12 weeks for second doses were pooled.

General study results and limits: Only 5 or 6 people who got AZD1222 tested seropositive at baseline. No day 14 peak samples; only post-peak repertoires were characterized. With two AZD1222 doses given, Spike-specific TCR breadth and depth both rose.

The assay was immunoSEQ multiplex PCR, and TCRdb's table has in-frame clones only and misses some. The sample carries 25,000 to 35,000 clones, just under 80% recorded once. This sequence originates from an adult in good health. This material consisted of peripheral blood, taken on day 0 of AZD1222 vaccination.

The chain's CDR3 is CASSLGQGLLPQHF. The CDR3 bases are TGCGCCAGCAGCTTGGGACAGGGACTTTTGCCCCAGCATTTT. This chain uses TRBV4-1 with TRBJ1-5; 9 nucleotides agree with TRBD1. J lost 9 bases, V lost 5 bases, and 8 bases had no gene match. Looked up from germline, CDR1 is MGHRA and CDR2 is YSYEKL. The CDR3 spans 14 residues.